This T cell receptor beta chain was sequenced for a study of Graves' ophthalmopathy and Graves' hyperthyroidism. This clonotype was seen many times. From RNA, the CDR3 regions of TCR beta chains were amplified and sequenced. HTBI primers were used in a first-round RT-PCR, which preceded a second-round multiplex PCR. TCRdb processed the multiplex PCR reads anew with MiXCR; each CDR3 protein has one entry. The table has nearly 400,000 distinct CDR3 sequences, 15% to 20% seen once. The origin of this receptor is a woman between 18 and 29 years old with Graves' ophthalmopathy. The sample comprised peripheral blood.

The CDR3 nucleotides read TGTGCCAGCAGTTTATACAGGGGGGCTTATAGCAATCAGCCCCAGCATTTT. Translating gives CASSLYRGAYSNQPQHF. This chain joins TRBV28 and TRBJ1-5; 8 bases map to TRBD1. CDR3 length: 17 amino acids. Germline CDR1 and CDR2: MDHEN and SYDVKM. V shed 1 base, J shed 0 bases, and the junction held 5 bases outside the gene matches.